This TCR beta chain stems from a study of cytomegalovirus exposure and HLA in healthy donors. Both 60 Vbeta primers and 13 Jbeta primers went into the PCR. Some clones are missing from TCRdb's copy, which holds only in-frame ones; the method was immunoSEQ multiplex PCR. Listed are roughly 72,000 clones; 3% to 4% falls within the top ten. This CDR3 is 13 amino acids long. Germline assignment: CDR1 SQVTM and CDR2 ANQGSEA. Trimming left V 3 bases short and J 3 bases short, with 11 bases between. The sequence was collected from a man between 18 and 35 years old in good health and CMV-seropositive. This rearrangement joins TRBV29-1 to TRBJ1-1; D remains unclear. Sequenced input: PBMCs. Written as DNA, the CDR3 is TGCAGCGTTGAGAGCATGCGAGACACTGAAGCTTTCTTT. Protein: CSVESMRDTEAFF.